This T cell receptor (beta chain) was identified in a study of CD8+ T cells in alopecia areata. Findings and caveats of the study: The link between baseline CD8+ expansion and response remains uncertain with one nonresponder.

Germline assignment: CDR1 LGHNT and CDR2 FRNRAP. Trimming stripped 6 bases from V and 6 bases from J, with 20 bases between. The CDR3 runs to 16 residues. Concerning this clone itself: Its antigen is unidentified.

The sample's treatment: oral pan-JAK inhibitor, 5-10 mg twice daily. Reverse transcription of extracted RNA yielded cDNA, which provided the sequencing template. Sequencing was performed with immunoSEQ multiplex PCR; in TCRdb, only in-frame clones are kept and a portion is missing. The sample carries 95,000 to 110,000 clones, 85% to 90% recorded once. The chain employs TRBV12-5 and TRBJ2-2; D possibly matches TRBD1 or TRBD2 (5 bases each). Source: CD8+ T cells sorted from blood, taken between weeks 30 and 35, from a patient treated with tofacitinib. The receptor comes from a human donor with alopecia areata. Here the CDR3 reads CASGYGTAAASGELFF. In nucleotides, the CDR3 is TGTGCTAGTGGATACGGGACGGCGGCTGCTTCCGGGGAGCTGTTTTTT.